The T cell receptor beta chain under discussion was sequenced for a study of T-cell reconstitution after alpha-beta-depleted transplantation in children. Unique molecular identifiers tagged the TCRbeta library. TCRdb ran MiXCR on the PCR reads and lists one entry per CDR3 protein. The data show fewer than 35,000 distinct CDR3 sequences, under 8% seen once. The table lists this clonotype with many counts. What it binds is not known. Points from the study as a whole: Elevated TCRbeta diversity at day 60 was traced, in some patients, to surviving recipient T cells and thymic progenitors.

The CDR3 is 16 amino acids. V was trimmed by 5 bases and J by 0 bases, leaving 14 bases between them. Germline loops: CDR1 LNHDA, CDR2 SQIVND (reference sequence). The clonotype was recovered from a male patient aged 10 to 17 who had a stem cell transplant for acute myeloid leukemia, so the T cells may come from the graft donor. J is TRBJ2-1 and V is TRBV19; either TRBD1 or TRBD2 may supply D (6 bases each). Sequenced material: PBMCs, mostly from graft donor cells, taken 180 days after TCRalphabeta/CD19-depleted stem cell transplant. CDR3 sequence (DNA): TGTGCCAGTAGTCTAAGGGGGGATAGCTCCTACAATGAGCAGTTCTTC. Its protein is CASSLRGDSSYNEQFF.